The present T cell receptor beta chain was sequenced within a study of response to subunit inactivated influenza vaccine. The study's findings and limits: The study's authors posited that every seasonal influenza vaccination enlists few new T cells.

This CDR3 has 15 amino acids. CDR1 and CDR2 from the germline V gene are SGHRS and YFSETQ. This clonotype was detected only a few times. Its antigen is still unknown. An end of the junction does not agree with germline; a read error may underlie this. TCRdb fed the RT-PCR reads into MiXCR, producing one record per CDR3 protein. The table has some 480,000 distinct CDR3 sequences, over 9.5% seen once. The origin of this receptor is a man in his fifties or sixties who received an inactivated influenza vaccine. This chain joins TRBV5-1 and TRBJ2-5; no reliable D call. The source was PBMCs from blood, collected roughly 45 days after vaccination. The CDR3 is CASSLAESIQETQYF. The CDR3, as DNA: TGTGCCAGCAGCTTGGCCGAGTCAATTCAAGAGACCCAGTACTTC.